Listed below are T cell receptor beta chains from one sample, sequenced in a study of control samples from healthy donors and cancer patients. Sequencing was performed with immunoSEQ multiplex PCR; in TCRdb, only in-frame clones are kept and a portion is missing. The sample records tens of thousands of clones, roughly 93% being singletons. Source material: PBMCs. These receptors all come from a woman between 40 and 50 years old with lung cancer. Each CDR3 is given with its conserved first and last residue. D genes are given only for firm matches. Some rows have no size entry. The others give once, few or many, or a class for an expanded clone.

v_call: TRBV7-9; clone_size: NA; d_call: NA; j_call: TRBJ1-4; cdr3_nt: TGTGCCAGCAGCTTAGCGGGGGGAGCTAATGAAAAACTGTTTTTT; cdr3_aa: CASSLAGGANEKLFF
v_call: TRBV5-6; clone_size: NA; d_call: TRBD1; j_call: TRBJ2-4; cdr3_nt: TGTGCCAGCAGCTTCCTGGGACAGGGGTTGAACATTCAGTACTTC; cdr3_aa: CASSFLGQGLNIQYF
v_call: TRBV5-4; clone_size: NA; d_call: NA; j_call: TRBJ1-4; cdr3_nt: TGTGCCAGCAGCTCACGGACGGAACCTGCAACTAATGAAAAACTGTTTTTT; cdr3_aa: CASSSRTEPATNEKLFF
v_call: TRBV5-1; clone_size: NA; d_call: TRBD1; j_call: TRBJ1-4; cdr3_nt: TGCGCCAGCAGCTGGACAGGAACTAATGAAAAACTGTTTTTT; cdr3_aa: CASSWTGTNEKLFF
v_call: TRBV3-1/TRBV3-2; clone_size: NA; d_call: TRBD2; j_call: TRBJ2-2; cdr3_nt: TGTGCCAGCAGCCAAGTCGCTAGCGGTGGAGGGGACACCGGGGAGCTGTTTTTT; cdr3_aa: CASSQVASGGGDTGELFF
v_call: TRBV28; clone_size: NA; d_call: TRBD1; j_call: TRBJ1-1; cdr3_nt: TGTGCCAGCAGCCTAGGGACAGGGGCTCTAGCTGAAGCTTTCTTT; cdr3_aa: CASSLGTGALAEAFF
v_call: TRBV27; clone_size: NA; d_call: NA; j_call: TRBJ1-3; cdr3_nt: TGTGCCAGCAGTTTAAGCCCCCCGGGGCAGGGGAGGTCTGGAAACACCATATATTTT; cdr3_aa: CASSLSPPGQGRSGNTIYF
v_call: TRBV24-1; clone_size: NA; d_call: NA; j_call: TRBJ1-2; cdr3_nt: TGTGCCACCAGTGATTCTGACAACTATGGCTACACCTTC; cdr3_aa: CATSDSDNYGYTF
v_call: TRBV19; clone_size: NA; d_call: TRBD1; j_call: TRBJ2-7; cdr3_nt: TGTGCCAGTAGTGACAGGGGGATTGGAGAGCAGTACTTC; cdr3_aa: CASSDRGIGEQYF
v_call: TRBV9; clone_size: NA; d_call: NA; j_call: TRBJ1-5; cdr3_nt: TGTGCCAGCAGCGCCCATGAGAGGGCCAACAAAAATCAGCCCCAGCATTTT; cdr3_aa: CASSAHERANKNQPQHF
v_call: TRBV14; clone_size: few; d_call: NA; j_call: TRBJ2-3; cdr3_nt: TGTGCCAGCAGCAAGTCACAGCCAAGCACAGATACGCAGTATTTT; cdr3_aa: CASSKSQPSTDTQYF
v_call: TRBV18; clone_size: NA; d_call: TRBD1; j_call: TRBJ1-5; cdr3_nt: TGTGCCAGCTCACTCGACAGGGGTAATCAGCCCCAGCATTTT; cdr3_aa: CASSLDRGNQPQHF
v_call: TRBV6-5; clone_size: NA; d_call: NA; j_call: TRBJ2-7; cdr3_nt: TGTGCCAGCAGTTACAACAGGGACATCTACGAGCAGTACTTC; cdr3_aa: CASSYNRDIYEQYF
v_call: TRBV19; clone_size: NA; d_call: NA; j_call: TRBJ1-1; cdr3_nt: TGTGCCAGTAGTACAGGGGTCACTGAAGCTTTCTTT; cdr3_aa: CASSTGVTEAFF